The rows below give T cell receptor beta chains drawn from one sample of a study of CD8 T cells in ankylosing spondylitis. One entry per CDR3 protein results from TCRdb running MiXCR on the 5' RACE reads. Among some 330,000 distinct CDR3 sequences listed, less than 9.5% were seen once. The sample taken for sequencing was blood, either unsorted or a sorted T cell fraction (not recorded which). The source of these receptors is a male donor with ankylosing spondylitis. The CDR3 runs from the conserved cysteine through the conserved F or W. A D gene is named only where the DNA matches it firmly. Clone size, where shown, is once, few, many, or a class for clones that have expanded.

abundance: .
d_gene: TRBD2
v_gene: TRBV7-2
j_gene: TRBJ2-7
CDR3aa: CASSSSSGSPYEQYF
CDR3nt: TGTGCCAGCAGCTCATCTAGCGGGAGTCCGTACGAGCAGTACTTC

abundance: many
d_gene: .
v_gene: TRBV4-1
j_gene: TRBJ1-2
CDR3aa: CASSQVASGDYGYTF
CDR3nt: TGCGCCAGCAGCCAAGTAGCCAGCGGGGACTATGGCTACACCTTC

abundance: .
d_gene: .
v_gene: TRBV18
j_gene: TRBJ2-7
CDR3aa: CASSPGQQREQYF
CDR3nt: TGTGCCAGCTCACCAGGGCAGCAACGCGAGCAGTACTTC

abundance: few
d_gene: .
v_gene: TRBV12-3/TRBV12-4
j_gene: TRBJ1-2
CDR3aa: CASSLVTPVKDGYTF
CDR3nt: TGTGCCAGCAGTTTGGTCACACCGGTAAAGGATGGCTACACCTTC

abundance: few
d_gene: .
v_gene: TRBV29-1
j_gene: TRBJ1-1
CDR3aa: CSAGQTMNTEAFF
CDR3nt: TGCAGCGCCGGACAGACCATGAACACTGAAGCTTTCTTT

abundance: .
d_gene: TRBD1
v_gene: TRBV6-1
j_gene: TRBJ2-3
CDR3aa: CASSQGQGGSTDTQYF
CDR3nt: TGTGCCAGCAGCCAAGGACAGGGCGGGTCCACAGATACGCAGTATTTT

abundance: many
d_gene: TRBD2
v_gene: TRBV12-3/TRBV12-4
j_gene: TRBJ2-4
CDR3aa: CASSRTSGILDIQYF
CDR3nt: TGTGCCAGCAGTCGGACTAGCGGGATATTGGACATTCAGTACTTC

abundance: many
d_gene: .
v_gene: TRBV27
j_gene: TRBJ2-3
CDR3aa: CASSPNESTDTQYF
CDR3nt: TGTGCCAGCAGCCCCAATGAAAGCACAGATACGCAGTATTTT

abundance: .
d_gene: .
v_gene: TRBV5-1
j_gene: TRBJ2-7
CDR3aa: CASSWTSSYEQYF
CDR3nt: TGCGCCAGCAGCTGGACGAGCTCCTACGAGCAGTACTTC

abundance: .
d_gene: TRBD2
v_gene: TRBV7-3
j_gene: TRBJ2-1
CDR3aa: CASSPAGTGEQFF
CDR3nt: TGTGCCAGCAGCCCAGCGGGGACGGGCGAGCAGTTCTTC

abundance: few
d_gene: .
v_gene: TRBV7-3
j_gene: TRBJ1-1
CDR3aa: CASSSTGVNTEAFF
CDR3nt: TGTGCCAGCAGCTCGACCGGTGTGAACACTGAAGCTTTCTTT

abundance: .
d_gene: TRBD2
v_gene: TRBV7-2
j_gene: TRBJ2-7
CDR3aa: CASSLAMASGRPVYEQYF
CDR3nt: TGTGCCAGCAGCTTAGCGATGGCTAGCGGGAGACCAGTCTACGAGCAGTACTTC

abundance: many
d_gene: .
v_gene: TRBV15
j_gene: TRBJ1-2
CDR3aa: CATSRDRGGYGYTF
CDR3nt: TGTGCCACCAGCAGAGATAGGGGGGGCTATGGCTACACCTTC

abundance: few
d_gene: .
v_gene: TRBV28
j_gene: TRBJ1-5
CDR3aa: CASSQLQGRGQPQHF
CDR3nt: TGTGCCAGCAGTCAGCTCCAGGGCCGGGGTCAGCCCCAGCATTTT

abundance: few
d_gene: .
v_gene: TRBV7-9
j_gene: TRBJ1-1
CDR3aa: CATSPGGGDTEAFF
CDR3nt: TGTGCCACCTCCCCCGGGGGGGGGGACACTGAAGCTTTCTTT

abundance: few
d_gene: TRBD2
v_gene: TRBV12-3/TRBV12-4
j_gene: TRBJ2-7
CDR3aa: CASTPGTSGGEQYF
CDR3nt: TGTGCCAGCACTCCCGGGACTAGCGGGGGCGAGCAGTACTTC

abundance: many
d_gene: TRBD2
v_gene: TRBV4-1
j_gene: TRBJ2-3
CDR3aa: CASNPHEGGVVDTQYF
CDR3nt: TGCGCCAGCAACCCCCACGAGGGAGGGGTAGTCGATACGCAGTATTTT

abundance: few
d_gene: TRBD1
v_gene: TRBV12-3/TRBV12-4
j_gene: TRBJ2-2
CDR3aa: CASRTGGNVNTGELFF
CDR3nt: TGTGCCAGCAGGACAGGGGGGAACGTGAACACCGGGGAGCTGTTTTTT

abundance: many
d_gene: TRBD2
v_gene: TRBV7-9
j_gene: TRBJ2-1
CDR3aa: CSSGSDSSIYNEQFF
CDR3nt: TGCTCGAGCGGGAGCGATTCCTCTATCTACAATGAGCAGTTCTTC

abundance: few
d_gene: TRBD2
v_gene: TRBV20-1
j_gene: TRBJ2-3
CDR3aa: CSAGLADTQYF
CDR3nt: TGCAGTGCGGGACTAGCAGATACGCAGTATTTT

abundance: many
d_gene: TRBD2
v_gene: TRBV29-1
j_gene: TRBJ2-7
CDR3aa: CSVAGLAGNYEQYF
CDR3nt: TGCAGCGTTGCCGGACTAGCGGGGAACTACGAGCAGTACTTC

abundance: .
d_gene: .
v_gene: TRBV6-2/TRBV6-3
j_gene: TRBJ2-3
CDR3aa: CASSSLPTDTQYF
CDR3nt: TGTGCCAGCAGTTCACTCCCCACAGATACGCAGTATTTT

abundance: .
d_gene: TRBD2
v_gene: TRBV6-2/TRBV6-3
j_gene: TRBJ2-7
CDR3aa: CASSYGGRDYEQYF
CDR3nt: TGTGCCAGCAGTTACGGCGGGAGAGACTACGAGCAGTACTTC